This entry lists 13 T cell receptor beta chains sequenced from one sample in a study of blood T cell repertoires in COVID-19 (dated by TCRdb to about 2020). Library preparation was by the immunoSEQ multiplex PCR assay. This immuneACCESS table, as held by TCRdb, lists in-frame sequences with V and J called but not all clones. Of the missing ones, under half trace to an unresolved V gene in checked studies; the others have no known cause. Across this sample there are 130,000 to 150,000 clones, with roughly 81% seen only once. The top ten clonotypes cover roughly 8% of the sample. The sequencing input was peripheral blood. These receptors originate from a human donor with acute or convalescent COVID-19. The donor label of this sample is uncertain.

This chain uses TRBV19 with TRBJ2-1; 10 bases map to TRBD1. Germline lookup yields CDR1 LNHDA and CDR2 SQIVND (reference sequence). Trimming at V came to 6 bases and at J to 7 bases, leaving 3 bases not matched to a gene. This CDR3 comprises 13 residues. CDR3 nucleotide sequence: TGTGCCAGTAGCCCGGACAGGGGGAATGAGCAGTTCTTC. Translating it yields CASSPDRGNEQFF.

The V gene is TRBV4-1, the J gene TRBJ1-1, with 8 bases that match TRBD1. J lost 1 base, V lost 4 bases, and 5 bases had no gene match. There are 15 residues in the CDR3. CDR1 and CDR2 from the germline V gene are MGHRA and YSYEKL. Here the CDR3 DNA reads TGCGCCAGCAGCCGAGGACAGGGTTCGAACACTGAAGCTTTCTTT. Amino acid sequence: CASSRGQGSNTEAFF.

A word on this clone: This CDR3 is also generated by other DNA sequences in the sample. V gene TRBV6-5 combines with J gene TRBJ1-1; D gene unclear. The ends were cut back, 2 bases at V and 4 bases at J, with 8 bases in the middle. The CDR3 loop spans 13 amino acids. Germline V lookup: CDR1 MNHEY, CDR2 SVGAGI. CDR3 nucleotides: TGTGCCAGCAGTTACGAGGGAGTCACTGAAGCTTTCTTT. The encoded protein is CASSYEGVTEAFF.

Remarks on this clone: This may stem from a read error, because a much larger clone lies one nucleotide away. This sequence joins TRBV11-2 and TRBJ1-1; D might be TRBD1 (6 bases). The CDR3 has 14 residues. CDR1 and CDR2 from the germline V gene are SGHAT and FQNNGV. V dropped 1 base and J dropped 1 base, with 7 bases sitting between them. The chain's CDR3 is CASSLGQANTEAFF. CDR3 nucleotide sequence: TGTGCCAGCAGCTTAGGACAGGCGAACACTGAAGCTTTCTTT.

The table lists this clone with a few counts. The rearrangement joins TRBV7-9 to TRBJ1-5; D not resolved. Deletions cut 4 bases from V and 5 bases from J, with 9 bases between. Germline CDR1 is SEHNR and CDR2 is FQNEAQ (reference sequence). CDR3 length equals 13 residues. The CDR3 here is CASSSREDQPQHF. For the CDR3, the DNA is TGTGCCAGCAGCTCAAGGGAGGATCAGCCCCAGCATTTT.

This chain uses TRBV25-1 with TRBJ1-1, with D hard to call. V was trimmed by 3 bases and J by 5 bases, leaving 13 bases between them. The CDR3 sequence is 14 residues long. Per germline, CDR1 MGHDK and CDR2 SYGVNS. This chain's CDR3 is CASSDSWRGTEAFF. CDR3 bases: TGTGCCAGCAGTGATTCCTGGCGAGGGACTGAAGCTTTCTTT. Based on the CDR3 plus reference TRBV25-1 and TRBJ1-1, the full variable domain is EADIYQTPRYLVIGTGKKITLECSQTMGHDKMYWYQQDPGMELHLIHYSYGVNSTEKGDLSSESTVSRIRTEHFPLTLESARPSHTSQYLCASSDSWRGTEAFFGQGTRLTVV.

The CDR3 reads CASSVATGGLDTQYF. The CDR3, as DNA: TGTGCCAGCAGCGTAGCTACGGGAGGATTAGATACGCAGTATTTT. This chain connects TRBV9 to TRBJ2-3; 7 nucleotides line up with TRBD2. Germline assignment: CDR1 SGDLS and CDR2 YYNGEE. CDR3 length: 15 residues. Trimming removed 0 bases from V and 5 bases from J; junction bases left unmatched: 6.

The chain's CDR3 is CASSLTLAFEQFF. For the CDR3, the DNA is TGTGCCAGCAGCCTAACGCTAGCTTTTGAGCAGTTCTTC. The chain recombines TRBV3-1 (or the pseudogene TRBV3-2) with TRBJ2-1, with TRBD2 as a possible D gene (5 bases). Trimming removed 4 bases from V and 9 bases from J, with 13 bases in between. This CDR3 is 13 amino acids long. From germline, CDR1 is LGHDT and CDR2 YNNKEL (reference sequence).

This clone was detected a few times. The chain carries TRBV6-5 and TRBJ2-7; D remains unclear. The CDR3 consists of 13 residues. CDR1 and CDR2 from the germline V gene are MNHEY and SVGAGI. Trimming pared 0 bases from V and 7 bases from J, leaving 10 bases between. The CDR3 DNA is TGTGCCAGCAGTTACTCATTCGGTAGAGAGCAGTACTTC. Encoded protein: CASSYSFGREQYF.

The chain links TRBV3-1 (or the pseudogene TRBV3-2) to TRBJ2-6; the D is unclear. The V end lost 4 bases, the J end lost 0 bases, and 7 bases lay between the germline ends. This CDR3 has 15 amino acids. Looked up from germline, CDR1 is LGHDT and CDR2 is YNNKEL (reference sequence). This CDR3 is CASSPPISGANVLTF. The CDR3 nucleotides read TGTGCCAGCAGCCCCCCTATCTCTGGGGCCAACGTCCTGACTTTC.

This clone was seen only once. CDR3 in amino acids: CASSQGRFSGNTIYF. The CDR3 nucleotides read TGTGCCAGCAGCCAAGGCCGGTTCTCTGGAAACACCATATATTTT. The chain carries TRBV14 and TRBJ1-3; D uncertain. Germline assignment: CDR1 SGHDN and CDR2 FVKESK. V lost 1 base and J 0 bases, leaving 7 bases between the germline ends. The CDR3 is 15 residues long. Supplemented by reference TRBV14 and TRBJ1-3, the full variable domain reads EAGVTQFPSHSVIEKGQTVTLRCDPISGHDNLYWYRRVMGKEIKFLLHFVKESKQDESGMPNNRFLAERTGGTYSTLKVQPAELEDSGVYFCASSQGRFSGNTIYFGEGSWLTVV.

The sample holds one count of this clone. The rearrangement joins TRBV7-6 to TRBJ1-5; 9 nucleotides match TRBD1. Germline V gene lookup returns CDR1 SGHVS and CDR2 FNYEAQ. This CDR3 has 15 amino acids. The V segment lost 5 bases and the J segment 4 bases; nucleotides outside the gene matches: 6. CDR3 loop: CASSPGTGRNQPQHF. In DNA, the CDR3 is TGTGCCAGCAGCCCTGGGACAGGGAGGAATCAGCCCCAGCATTTT.

This chain joins TRBV24-1 and TRBJ1-6, with D perhaps matching TRBD1 (5 bases). V was pared by 3 bases and J by 6 bases, with 8 bases between. The CDR3 is made up of 14 amino acids. CDR1 KGHDR and CDR2 SFDVKD come from the germline V gene. The CDR3 spells CATSDTGVNSPLHF. CDR3 in DNA: TGTGCCACCAGTGATACGGGGGTTAATTCACCCCTCCACTTT.